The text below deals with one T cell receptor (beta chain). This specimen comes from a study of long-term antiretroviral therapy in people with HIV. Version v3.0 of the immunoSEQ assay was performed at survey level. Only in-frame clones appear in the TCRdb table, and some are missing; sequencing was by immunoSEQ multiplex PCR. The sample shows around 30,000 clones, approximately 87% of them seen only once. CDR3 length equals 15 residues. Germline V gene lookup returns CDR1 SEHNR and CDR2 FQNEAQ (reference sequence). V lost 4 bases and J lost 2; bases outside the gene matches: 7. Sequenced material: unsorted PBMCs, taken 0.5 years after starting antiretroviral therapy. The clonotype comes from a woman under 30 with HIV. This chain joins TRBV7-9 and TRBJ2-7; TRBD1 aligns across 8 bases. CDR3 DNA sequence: TGTGCCAGCAGCTCCGGACAGGGACAAACCTACGAGCAGTACTTC. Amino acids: CASSSGQGQTYEQYF. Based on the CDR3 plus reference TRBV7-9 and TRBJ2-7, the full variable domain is DTGVSQNPRHKITKRGQNVTFRCDPISEHNRLYWYRQTLGQGPEFLTYFQNEAQLEKSRLLSDRFSAERPKGSFSTLEIQRTEQGDSAMYLCASSSGQGQTYEQYFGPGTRLTVT.